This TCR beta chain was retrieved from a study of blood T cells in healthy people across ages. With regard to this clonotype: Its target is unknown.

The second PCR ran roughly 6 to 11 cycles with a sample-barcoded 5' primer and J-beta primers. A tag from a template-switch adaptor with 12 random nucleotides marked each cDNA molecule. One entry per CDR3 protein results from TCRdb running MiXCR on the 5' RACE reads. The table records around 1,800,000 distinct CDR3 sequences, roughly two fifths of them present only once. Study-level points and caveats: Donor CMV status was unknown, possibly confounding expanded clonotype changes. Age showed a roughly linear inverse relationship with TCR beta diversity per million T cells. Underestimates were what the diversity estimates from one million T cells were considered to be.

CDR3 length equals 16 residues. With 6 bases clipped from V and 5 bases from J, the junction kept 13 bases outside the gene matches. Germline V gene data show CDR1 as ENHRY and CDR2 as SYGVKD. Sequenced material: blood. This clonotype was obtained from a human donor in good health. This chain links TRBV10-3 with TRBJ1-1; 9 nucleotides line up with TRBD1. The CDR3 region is CAIRPLTGGRMTEAFF. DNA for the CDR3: TGTGCCATCAGACCTCTGACAGGGGGACGGATGACTGAAGCTTTCTTT.